One sample yielded the 25 T cell receptor beta chains listed below, sequenced in a study of OX40 agonist ivuxolimab in advanced cancers. Measured with immunoSEQ multiplex PCR; TCRdb has only the in-frame clones, and not every one. Here the sample spans tens of thousands of clones, about 85% being singletons. Sequencing used CD4+ or CD8+ T cells sorted from blood, obtained in a trial of the OX40 agonist ivuxolimab. These receptors all come from an adult with an advanced solid tumor such as melanoma, head and neck, liver or kidney cancer.

This clone is medium-sized within its sample. The chain is built from TRBV6-5 and TRBJ2-1; D gene ambiguous. Deletions cut 6 bases from V and 3 bases from J, with 15 bases between. The CDR3 loop spans 15 amino acids. Germline values: CDR1 MNHEY, CDR2 SVGAGI. In DNA, the CDR3 is TGTGCCAGCAGCCCCGGCGATCCGAGCTACAATGAGCAGTTCTTC. It is translated as CASSPGDPSYNEQFF.

The chain couples TRBV4-1 to TRBJ2-3; 9 bases fit TRBD2. The germline CDR1 and CDR2 sequences are MGHRA and YSYEKL. The CDR3 covers 16 residues. Losses at the gene ends were 1 base for V and 6 bases for J; bases not matched to a gene: 8. The CDR3 sequence is CASSQGRLAVPDTQYF. Here the CDR3 DNA reads TGCGCCAGCAGCCAAGGACGACTAGCGGTTCCGGATACGCAGTATTTT.

The V gene is TRBV5-1, the J gene TRBJ2-1; 8 positions agree with TRBD2. The length of the CDR3 is 16 residues. Unmatched junction bases numbered 11, after V lost 1 base and J lost 8 bases. The V gene's germline CDR1 is SGHRS and CDR2 YFSETQ. DNA for the CDR3: TGCGCCAGCAGCTTGTCCGGGACTAGTGTAACAGATGAGCAGTTCTTC. It encodes CASSLSGTSVTDEQFF. The full variable domain, rest sourced from reference TRBV5-1 and TRBJ2-1, is KAGVTQTPRYLIKTRGQQVTLSCSPISGHRSVSWYQQTPGQGLQFLFEYFSETQRNKGNFPGRFSGRQFSNSRSEMNVSTLELGDSALYLCASSLSGTSVTDEQFFGPGTRLTVL.

V is TRBV7-2 and J is TRBJ2-7; 7 bases map to TRBD2. CDR1 SGHTA and CDR2 FQGNSA come from the germline V gene. The CDR3 has 11 residues. The trim removed 8 bases at V and 3 bases at J, leaving 1 base unmatched. CDR3 region: CASRDYYEQYF. The CDR3, as DNA: TGTGCCAGCCGGGACTACTACGAGCAGTACTTC.

The chain links TRBV10-3 to TRBJ2-1, with D possibly matching TRBD2 (7 bases). Germline V lookup: CDR1 ENHRY, CDR2 SYGVKD. With 9 bases removed from V and 7 bases from J, the gap between germline ends came to 25 bases. This CDR3 is built from 16 residues. The CDR3 region is CAIGGEKVWDGNEQFF. CDR3 nucleotides: TGTGCCATAGGGGGGGAGAAGGTGTGGGACGGAAATGAGCAGTTCTTC.

This rearrangement joins TRBV5-6 to TRBJ1-1; D gene unclear. Germline-derived CDR1 and CDR2 are SGHDT and YYEEEE. The V gene lost 0 bases and the J gene lost 3 bases, with 9 bases spanning the gap. The CDR3 totals 14 residues. The CDR3 spells CASSLGGWYTEAFF. CDR3 bases: TGTGCCAGCAGCTTGGGGGGTTGGTACACTGAAGCTTTCTTT.

The J gene is TRBJ1-1, the V gene TRBV19; no reliable D call. V lost 3 bases, J lost 4 bases, and 9 bases lay in between. There are 13 residues in the CDR3. Germline-derived CDR1 and CDR2 are LNHDA and SQIVND (reference sequence). CDR3 protein: CASSIGGLTEAFF. In DNA, the CDR3 is TGTGCCAGTAGTATCGGCGGGCTCACTGAAGCTTTCTTT.

The chain combines TRBV5-1 with TRBJ1-2; possibly TRBD1 for D (6 bases). CDR3 length: 14 residues. With 1 base removed from V and 8 bases from J, the gap between germline ends came to 15 bases. Germline V CDR1 and CDR2: SGHRS, YFSETQ. The CDR3 nucleotides are TGCGCCAGCAGCTTGAGTAGGGGGGAATCGGGCTACACCTTC. This encodes CASSLSRGESGYTF.

V and J are TRBV23-1 and TRBJ1-1; no definite D call. TRBV23-1 is known as an ORF, though its function is uncertain. With 2 bases removed from V and 6 bases from J, the gap between germline ends came to 10 bases. The CDR3 contains 13 residues. The CDR3 nucleotides read TGCGCCAGCAGTCAAGTGGGTGTGTCTGAAGCTTTCTTT. It is translated as CASSQVGVSEAFF.

The genes are TRBV18 and TRBJ2-7, with a tentative D call TRBD1 (6 bases). Looked up from germline, CDR1 is KGHSH and CDR2 is LQKENI. This CDR3 contains 14 residues. Trimming cost V 3 bases and J 1 base, with 10 bases left between them. CDR3 DNA sequence: TGTGCCAGCTCACCCGGACAGTTATCCTACGAGCAGTACTTC. Amino acid sequence: CASSPGQLSYEQYF.

This clone was observed a single time. CDR3 region: CASSILQGRGTEAFF. CDR3 sequence (DNA): TGTGCCAGTAGTATACTACAGGGGCGAGGGACTGAAGCTTTCTTT. This chain links TRBV19 with TRBJ1-1; 7 nucleotides match TRBD1. V lost 2 bases to trimming and J lost 5 bases; unmatched junction nucleotides: 8. CDR3 length: 15 residues. CDR1 and CDR2 (germline): LNHDA, SQIVND (reference sequence).

V usage is TRBV19 and J usage is TRBJ2-7; TRBD2 aligns across 9 bases. CDR3 length: 15 amino acids. Trimming took 4 bases from V and 7 from J; bases not matched to a gene: 11. Germline CDR1 and CDR2: LNHDA and SQIVND (reference sequence). CDR3 sequence reads: CASSTLAGEPWEQYF. CDR3 nucleotide sequence: TGTGCCAGTAGTACTTTAGCGGGAGAGCCATGGGAGCAGTACTTC.

CDR3 amino acids: CASSEYRDQETQYF. The CDR3 DNA sequence: TGTGCCAGCAGTGAATATCGCGACCAAGAGACCCAGTACTTC. The gene calls are TRBV25-1 and TRBJ2-5; unclear D gene. The germline V and J ends were trimmed by 0 bases and 0 bases, with 5 bases remaining between them. This CDR3 has 14 amino acids. Per the germline V gene, CDR1 is MGHDK and CDR2 is SYGVNS.

The rearrangement uses TRBV19 and TRBJ1-5; 7 bases agree with TRBD1. V shed 4 bases, J shed 4 bases, and the junction held 7 bases outside the gene matches. The CDR3 consists of 15 residues. Per the germline V gene, CDR1 is LNHDA and CDR2 is SQIVND (reference sequence). The CDR3 bases are TGTGCCAGTAGTACCTGGACAGGAGGAAATCAGCCCCAGCATTTT. It translates to CASSTWTGGNQPQHF. The full variable domain, completed using reference TRBV19 and TRBJ1-5, is DGGITQSPKYLFRKEGQNVTLSCEQNLNHDAMYWYRQDPGQGLRLIYYSQIVNDFQKGDIAEGYSVSREKKESFPLTVTSAQKNPTAFYLCASSTWTGGNQPQHFGDGTRLSIL.

V usage is TRBV5-1 and J usage is TRBJ2-7; 7 bases align to TRBD1. Germline V gene data show CDR1 as SGHRS and CDR2 as YFSETQ. Trimming at V came to 0 bases and at J to 7 bases, leaving 10 bases not matched to a gene. The CDR3 loop spans 15 amino acids. In DNA form, the CDR3 reads TGCGCCAGCAGCTTGGGACAGGGCCAACCGACGGAGCAGTACTTC. Amino acids: CASSLGQGQPTEQYF. The full variable domain, with the rest looked up from reference TRBV5-1 and TRBJ2-7, is KAGVTQTPRYLIKTRGQQVTLSCSPISGHRSVSWYQQTPGQGLQFLFEYFSETQRNKGNFPGRFSGRQFSNSRSEMNVSTLELGDSALYLCASSLGQGQPTEQYFGPGTRLTVT.

The chain has TRBV30 and TRBJ2-1, with D possibly TRBD1 on 5 matching bases. There are 17 residues in the CDR3. Germline CDR1 and CDR2: GTSNPN and SVGIG (reference sequence). Trimming removed 3 bases at V and 4 bases at J, with 22 bases between. CDR3 loop: CAWSGLWGSVTYNEQFF. Here the CDR3 DNA reads TGTGCCTGGAGCGGGTTGTGGGGCTCCGTTACTTACAATGAGCAGTTCTTC. Full variable domain (remainder filled in from reference TRBV30 and TRBJ2-1): SQTIHQWPATLVQPVGSPLSLECTVEGTSNPNLYWYRQAAGRGLQLLFYSVGIGQISSEVPQNLSASRPQDRQFILSSKKLLLSDSGFYLCAWSGLWGSVTYNEQFFGPGTRLTVL.

This clone appeared a single time. The junction and the germline gene differ at one end; a read error may be behind it. This chain joins TRBV9 and TRBJ1-2, with no clear D. This CDR3 comprises 10 residues. The germline CDR1 and CDR2 sequences are SGDLS and YYNGEE. The CDR3 loop reads CASSVDPGAF. In nucleotides, the CDR3 is TGTGCCAGCAGCGTTGACCCGGGCGCCTTC.

The J gene is TRBJ1-2, the V gene TRBV5-4, with D unclear. CDR3 length equals 14 residues. The germline gives CDR1 SGHNT, CDR2 YYREEE (reference sequence). Trimming cost V 0 bases and J 0 bases, with 6 bases left between them. In DNA, the CDR3 is TGTGCCAGCAGCTTGGGAGTAGCTAACTATGGCTACACCTTC. It is translated as CASSLGVANYGYTF.

This clone occurred once. The CDR3 reads CASGSGLSTGELFF. The CDR3 DNA reads TGTGCTAGTGGCTCGGGCCTTTCCACCGGGGAGCTGTTTTTT. The gene calls are TRBV12-5 and TRBJ2-2; D not certain. Trimming left V 6 bases short and J 4 bases short, with 12 bases between. The CDR3 length is 14 residues. Per the germline V gene, CDR1 is LGHNT and CDR2 is FRNRAP.

V gene TRBV5-4 combines with J gene TRBJ2-3, with D possibly being TRBD2 (5 bases). The CDR3 contains 15 residues. With 0 bases removed from V and 1 base from J, the gap between germline ends came to 9 bases. Germline CDR1 SGHNT, CDR2 YYREEE (reference sequence). Here the CDR3 DNA reads TGTGCCAGCAGCTTGGCCGGGATTGGCACAGATACGCAGTATTTT. Translation: CASSLAGIGTDTQYF.

CDR3 protein: CASSVLAGVTYEQYF. For the CDR3, the DNA is TGTGCCAGTAGTGTACTAGCGGGGGTAACCTACGAGCAGTACTTC. V is TRBV19 and J is TRBJ2-7, with TRBD2 identical over 11 bases. Germline V gives CDR1 LNHDA, CDR2 SQIVND (reference sequence). Unmatched junction bases numbered 5, after V lost 5 bases and J lost 2 bases. The CDR3 totals 15 residues. The full variable domain, in which reference TRBV19 and TRBJ2-7 provide the parts outside the CDR3, is DGGITQSPKYLFRKEGQNVTLSCEQNLNHDAMYWYRQDPGQGLRLIYYSQIVNDFQKGDIAEGYSVSREKKESFPLTVTSAQKNPTAFYLCASSVLAGVTYEQYFGPGTRLTVT.

This rearrangement joins TRBV7-2 to TRBJ2-5; TRBD1 or TRBD2 may be the D gene (5 bases each). The J call may be mistaken, given a closer DNA end match to TRBJ2-7. Germline assignment: CDR1 SGHTA and CDR2 FQGNSA. The CDR3 is 15 amino acids. As DNA, the CDR3 is TGTGCCAGCAGCTTAGCCCTAGGGACCTCCTACGAGCAGTACTTC. This codes for CASSLALGTSYEQYF.

The rearrangement links TRBV6-1 to TRBJ2-2; perhaps TRBD1 as D (6 bases). The CDR3 has 15 residues. Trimming shortened V by 4 bases and J by 5 bases, and 14 bases separated the two germline ends. Germline V gene data show CDR1 as MNHNS and CDR2 as SASEGT. CDR3 residues: CASSVRDKGTGELFF. The CDR3 DNA reads TGTGCCAGCAGTGTCCGGGACAAAGGGACCGGGGAGCTGTTTTTT.

The V call is TRBV5-1, the J call TRBJ2-2; weak D call: TRBD1 (6 bases). The CDR3 has 16 amino acids. Per the germline V gene, CDR1 is SGHRS and CDR2 is YFSETQ. The V end lost 0 bases, the J end lost 0 bases, and 9 bases lay between the germline ends. This CDR3 reads CASSLAQGTNTGELFF. CDR3 bases: TGCGCCAGCAGCTTGGCCCAGGGGACGAACACCGGGGAGCTGTTTTTT.

This chain links TRBV27 with TRBJ2-1, with 13 bases matching TRBD2. Germline V gene lookup returns CDR1 MNHEY and CDR2 SMNVEV (reference sequence). CDR3 size: 18 residues. The junction had 14 bases not matched to a gene; V was cut back by 4 bases and J by 8 bases. CDR3: CASSWATSGRTTPDEQFF. CDR3 nucleotides: TGTGCCAGCAGTTGGGCGACTAGCGGGAGGACAACCCCGGATGAGCAGTTCTTC.